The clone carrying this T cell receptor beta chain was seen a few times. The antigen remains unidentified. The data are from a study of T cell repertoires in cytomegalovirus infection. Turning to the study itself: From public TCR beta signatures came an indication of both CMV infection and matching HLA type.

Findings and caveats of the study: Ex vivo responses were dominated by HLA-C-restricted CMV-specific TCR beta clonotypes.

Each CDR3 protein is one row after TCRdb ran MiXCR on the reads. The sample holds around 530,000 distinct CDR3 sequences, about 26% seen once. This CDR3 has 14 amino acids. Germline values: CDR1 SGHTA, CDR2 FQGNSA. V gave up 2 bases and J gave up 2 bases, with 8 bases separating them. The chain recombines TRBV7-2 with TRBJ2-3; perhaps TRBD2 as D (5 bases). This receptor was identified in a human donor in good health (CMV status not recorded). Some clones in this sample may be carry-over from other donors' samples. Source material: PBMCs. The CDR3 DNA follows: TGTGCCAGCAGCTTAAACGGGGTCACAGATACGCAGTATTTT. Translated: CASSLNGVTDTQYF.